This T cell receptor (beta chain) was observed in a study of identical twins (dated by TCRdb to about 2016). About the study as a whole: To test whether fetal clonotypes persist, this study deep-sequenced TCR alpha and beta repertoires from monozygotic twins, from unrelated adults of various ages, and from cord blood. To rule out contamination, replicate twin experiments were performed at different times with different library preparation protocols.

The paper as a whole reports these results and caveats: Conclusions relied on cross-sectional statistical analysis, since the same donors could not be followed over many years. Compared with coincidental sharing between unrelated individuals, out-of-frame TCR alpha sequences shared between twins had an excess of sequences with low generation probability. Zero-insertion analyses could be partly confounded by invariant T cells such as MAIT and iNKT, although diverse VJ usage argued against such confounding for most clonotypes. Fewer insertions were carried by abundant cord blood beta clonotypes, a similar but weaker trend appeared in young adult naive repertoires, and no such trend appeared in memory repertoires. The excess sharing between twins in beta out-of-frame sequences was weaker because fewer shared sequences reduced the signal-to-noise ratio. In monozygotic twins, recombination models systematically underestimated out-of-frame TCR alpha sharing, but the models matched the sharing seen between unrelated individuals.

As regards this clonotype: What antigen it recognizes has not been identified. Per-base qualities were not stored, and no clone one base away is much larger.

Every donor was a healthy Caucasian. Three unrelated non-twin adults were additionally sequenced: a male aged 18 to 30, a male aged 50 to 59 and a female aged 50 to 59. Using Miltenyi CD45RO+ enrichment and human naive T-cell isolation kits, memory (CD45RO+) and naive T cells were isolated from PBMC. Library method: 5' RACE. These reads were obtained on an Illumina HiSeq 2000. Template switching introduced a universal primer binding site; the final cDNA contained a unique molecular identifier, enabling accurate counting of TCR cDNA molecules. Specific primers in the conserved constant-segment region were used to synthesize first-strand cDNA for TCR alpha and beta chains. Each cDNA library was double barcoded, with a SMART-Mk sample barcode plus Illumina barcodes, to control for contamination. TruSeq adapter sequences along with Illumina sample barcodes were introduced in two successive PCR steps. Sequencing of the TCR alpha and beta cDNA libraries was done on the Illumina HiSeq platform using custom primers. The paper's data handling went like this. Raw reads were processed with MiGEC to extract unique molecular identifiers, and MiXCR was used to determine CDR3 positions. Recombination models were inferred per individual with the repgenHMM and IGoR tools using an EM algorithm. Shared clonotype analysis was performed with the tcR package in R, normalizing sharing by the product of cloneset sizes. To study raw recombination free of thymic and clonal selection effects, out-of-frame nonproductive sequences were analyzed. Starting from the raw public reads, TCRdb applied fastp trimming at Q25, assembled clones with MiXCR and retained in-frame beta chains. Records with the same CDR3 protein are collapsed into one entry carrying the most frequent genes and DNA. These V and J calls derive from TCRdb rather than the authors' analysis. The sample includes around 670,000 distinct CDR3 sequences, with roughly 6.2% observed a single time. The ten most abundant clones make up 1.5% to 2% of the sample.

The receptor's source is a man aged 18 to 29 in good health. The specimen was naive T cells sorted from blood. The sample's cell subset or site, from its label and the paper: cells isolated with a human naive T-cell isolation kit.

The nucleotides read TGTGCCATCAGAGCAGGGACCGAGACCCAGTACTTC. It translates as CAIRAGTETQYF. The chain employs TRBV10-3 and TRBJ2-5; the D gene may be TRBD1 or TRBD2, since each aligns over 5 bases. CDR1 and CDR2 are drawn from the germline V gene: ENHRY, SYGVKD. Reading from cysteine to phenylalanine, the CDR3 counts 12 amino acids. The read is trimmed to its CDR3 DNA, 36 bases read in frame from base 1. The junction shows trimming of 6 bases on V and 5 bases on J, plus 10 bases between the germline ends.